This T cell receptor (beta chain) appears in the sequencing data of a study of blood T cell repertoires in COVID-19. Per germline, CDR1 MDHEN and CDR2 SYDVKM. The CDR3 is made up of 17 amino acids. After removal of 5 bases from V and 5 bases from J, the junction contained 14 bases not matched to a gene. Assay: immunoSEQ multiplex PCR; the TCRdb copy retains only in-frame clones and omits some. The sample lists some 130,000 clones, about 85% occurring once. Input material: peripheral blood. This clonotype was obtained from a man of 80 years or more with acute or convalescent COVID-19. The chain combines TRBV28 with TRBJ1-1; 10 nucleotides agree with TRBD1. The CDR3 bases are TGTGCCAGCAGTCAGACTCGACAGGGGGCTAAAGCGACTGAAGCTTTCTTT. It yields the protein CASSQTRQGAKATEAFF.